The source of this TCR beta chain is a study of human T cells and chemical hapten exposure. TCRdb used MiXCR to reprocess the RACE reads, holding one entry per CDR3 protein. This sample has about 98,000 distinct CDR3 sequences; 10% to 11% occur once, and the top ten carry around 3.1%. V lost 0 bases to trimming and J lost 7 bases; unmatched junction nucleotides: 11. Germline V gene lookup returns CDR1 SNHLY and CDR2 FYNNEI. This CDR3 has 16 residues. The time point denotes: pre-sensitization, week 0. Described treatment: therapeutic diphenylcyclopropenone sensitization with weekly scalp DPC. This TCR derives from a woman aged 55-69 years with alopecia areata. Some clones in this sample may be carry-over from other donors' samples. This material consisted of whole blood, taken in connection with sensitization to the hapten diphenylcyclopropenone (DPC). The J gene is TRBJ2-5, the V gene TRBV2; 7 nucleotides match TRBD2. The CDR3 sequence: CASSEAELAAGRTQYF. As DNA, the CDR3 is TGTGCCAGCAGTGAAGCGGAGCTAGCGGCGGGCAGGACCCAGTACTTC.